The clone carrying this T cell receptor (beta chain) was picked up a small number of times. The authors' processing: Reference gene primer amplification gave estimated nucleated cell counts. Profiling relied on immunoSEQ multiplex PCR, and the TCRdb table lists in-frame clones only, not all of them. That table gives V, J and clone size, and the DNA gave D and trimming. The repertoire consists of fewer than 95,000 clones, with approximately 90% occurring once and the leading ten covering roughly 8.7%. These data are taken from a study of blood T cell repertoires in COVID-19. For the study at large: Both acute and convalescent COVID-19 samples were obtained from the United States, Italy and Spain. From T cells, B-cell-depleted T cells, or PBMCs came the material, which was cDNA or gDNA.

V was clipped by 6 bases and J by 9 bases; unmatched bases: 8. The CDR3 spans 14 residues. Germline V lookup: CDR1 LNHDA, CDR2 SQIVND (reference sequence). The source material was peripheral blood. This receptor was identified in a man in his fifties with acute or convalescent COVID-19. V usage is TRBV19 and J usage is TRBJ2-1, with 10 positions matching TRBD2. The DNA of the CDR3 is TGTGCCAGTAGCCTCGGTGTAGCGGGGGGTGAGCAGTTCTTC. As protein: CASSLGVAGGEQFF.